These 9 T cell receptor beta chains share one sample of origin, sequenced in a study of T cell changes during pregnancy in multiple sclerosis. Only in-frame clones appear in the TCRdb table, and some are missing; sequencing was by immunoSEQ multiplex PCR. Of just over 65,000 clones listed, 91% were seen once; the top ten hold around 0.86%. The sequenced sample was peripheral blood, obtained in the second trimester of pregnancy. Every receptor here comes from a female donor with multiple sclerosis, enrolled in a pregnancy study.

This sequence joins TRBV4-1 and TRBJ2-3; a weak D match, TRBD2 (7 bases). This CDR3 comprises 16 residues. Germline V gives CDR1 MGHRA, CDR2 YSYEKL. Trimming took 0 bases from V and 6 from J, leaving 16 bases between them. The DNA of the CDR3 is TGCGCCAGCAGCCAAGAGGAGCGGGGAGGGGGGGATACGCAGTATTTT. This codes for CASSQEERGGGDTQYF.

The V and J genes are TRBV18 and TRBJ2-2; D is possibly TRBD1 (6 bases). Germline CDR1 and CDR2: KGHSH and LQKENI. V was clipped by 6 bases and J by 1 base, with 12 bases between them. The CDR3 totals 15 residues. CDR3 amino acids: CASSPRQVNTGELFF. CDR3 coding DNA: TGTGCCAGCTCGCCTAGACAGGTGAACACCGGGGAGCTGTTTTTT.

V gene TRBV15 combines with J gene TRBJ2-2; possibly TRBD1 for D (5 bases). In germline, CDR1 is LNHNV, CDR2 YYDKDF (reference sequence). This CDR3 has 14 amino acids. Trimming removed 11 bases from V and 0 bases from J, with 13 bases in between. This CDR3 is CASAGLTNTGELFF. CDR3 bases: TGTGCCTCAGCAGGGCTTACGAACACCGGGGAGCTGTTTTTT.

The chain combines TRBV4-3 with TRBJ1-1; 9 bases match TRBD1. The V gene's germline CDR1 is LGHNA and CDR2 YSLEER. V gave up 0 bases and J gave up 1 base; unmatched junction bases: 6. This CDR3 spans 17 amino acids. The DNA of the CDR3 is TGCGCCAGCAGCCAAGATTTAACAGGGGGCCCGAACACTGAAGCTTTCTTT. It is translated as CASSQDLTGGPNTEAFF.

The gene calls are TRBV12-5 and TRBJ1-4; no clear D gene. V lost 4 bases and J lost 0, with 6 bases in between. The CDR3 runs to 14 residues. CDR1 LGHNT and CDR2 FRNRAP come from the germline V gene. The chain's CDR3 is CASGSGATNEKLFF. DNA for the CDR3: TGTGCTAGTGGTTCTGGAGCAACTAATGAAAAACTGTTTTTT.

The V and J genes are TRBV15 and TRBJ1-3; TRBD1 might be the D (5 bases). CDR3 size: 15 residues. The V gene lost 0 bases and the J gene lost 3 bases, with 9 bases spanning the gap. The germline gives CDR1 LNHNV, CDR2 YYDKDF (reference sequence). The CDR3 reads CATSRDSGYGNTIYF. CDR3 nucleotides: TGTGCCACCAGCAGAGATTCAGGGTATGGAAACACCATATATTTT. The full variable domain, with the rest looked up from reference TRBV15 and TRBJ1-3, is DAMVIQNPRYQVTQFGKPVTLSCSQTLNHNVMYWYQQKSSQAPKLLFHYYDKDFNNEADTPDNFQSRRPNTSFCFLDIRSPGLGDTAMYLCATSRDSGYGNTIYFGEGSWLTVV.

The rearrangement joins TRBV4-2 to TRBJ1-4; TRBD1 agrees at 8 bases. The CDR3 loop spans 16 amino acids. Germline loops: CDR1 LGHNA, CDR2 YNFKEQ. The V gene end was trimmed by 1 base and the J gene end by 8 bases; junction bases not matched to a gene: 9. The CDR3 loop reads CASSQATDRGREKLFF. The CDR3, as DNA: TGTGCCAGCAGCCAAGCCACTGACAGGGGCCGAGAAAAACTGTTTTTT.

This clone occurred once. The chain uses TRBV10-3 and TRBJ2-1; 12 bases fit TRBD2. Germline CDR1 ENHRY, CDR2 SYGVKD. With V trimmed by 5 bases and J by 8 bases, 10 bases remained unmatched. This CDR3 is 16 amino acids long. In nucleotides, the CDR3 is TGTGCCATCAGTCCCGGACTAGCGGGGCGAGGGGATGAGCAGTTCTTC. Residues: CAISPGLAGRGDEQFF.

The chain links TRBV10-3 to TRBJ2-7, with D possibly matching TRBD1 (5 bases). Germline V lookup: CDR1 ENHRY, CDR2 SYGVKD. The CDR3 runs to 12 residues. V lost 9 bases to trimming and J lost 3 bases, with 12 bases between them. The CDR3 protein is CAMSDKSYEQYF. Written as DNA, the CDR3 is TGTGCCATGTCGGACAAGAGCTACGAGCAGTACTTC.